This T cell receptor (beta chain) is drawn from a study of blood T cell repertoires in COVID-19. Study details: Samples taken during acute and convalescent COVID-19 were collected in the United States, Italy and Spain. T cells, B-cell-depleted T cells, or PBMCs provided the cDNA or gDNA that served as material.

This clone was seen a handful of times. Per the original methods: Amplification with reference gene primers provided the estimates of nucleated cell counts. Generated by immunoSEQ multiplex PCR, the TCRdb table keeps only in-frame clones and is missing some. The DNA gave D and trimming, while V, J and clone size come from that table. Of 140,000 or so clones listed, approximately 87% are singletons. CDR3 length equals 15 residues. V lost 4 bases, J lost 5 bases, and 7 bases stayed unmatched. In germline, CDR1 is SGHRS, CDR2 YFSETQ. All recovered Cohort 3 donors got two negative PCRs, got clearance, or saw symptom resolution.

The origin of this receptor is a man aged 55-75 years who had recovered from COVID-19. V and J are TRBV5-1 and TRBJ2-5; 11 bases match TRBD2. Specimen: PBMCs or T cells enriched from blood (not recorded which). CDR3 residues: CASSKALAGGETQYF. In nucleotides, the CDR3 is TGCGCCAGCAGCAAGGCGCTAGCGGGGGGCGAGACCCAGTACTTC.